One and the same sample provided the 21 T cell receptor beta chains below, sequenced in a study of cytomegalovirus exposure and HLA in healthy donors. The PCR made use of 60 Vbeta and 13 Jbeta primers. Generated by immunoSEQ multiplex PCR, the TCRdb table keeps only in-frame clones and is missing some. This table holds under 200,000 clones, around 75% found once. Sequencing used PBMCs. These TCRs come from a male donor in good health and CMV-seronegative.

The chain employs TRBV7-8 and TRBJ1-6; D may be TRBD1 (5 bases). Germline V gives CDR1 SGHVS, CDR2 FQNEAQ. The ends were cut back, 3 bases at V and 5 bases at J, with 11 bases in the middle. The CDR3 is 15 residues long. The CDR3 region is CASSFRQSDNSPLHF. The CDR3 DNA follows: TGTGCCAGCAGCTTTCGACAGTCCGATAATTCACCCCTCCACTTT.

The rearrangement joins TRBV13 to TRBJ1-4; possibly TRBD1 for D (6 bases). CDR1 is PRHDT, CDR2 FYEKMQ, per germline (reference sequence). The CDR3 has 13 amino acids. V shed 3 bases and J shed 4 bases, with 6 bases lying between them. In DNA, the CDR3 is TGTGCCAGCAGCTTGGACAGTAATGAAAAACTGTTTTTT. This gives the protein CASSLDSNEKLFF. The full variable domain, in which reference TRBV13 and TRBJ1-4 provide the parts outside the CDR3, is AAGVIQSPRHLIKEKRETATLKCYPIPRHDTVYWYQQGPGQDPQFLISFYEKMQSDKGSIPDRFSAQQFSDYHSELNMSSLELGDSALYFCASSLDSNEKLFFGSGTQLSVL.

The CDR3: CASSPGVSYEQYF. CDR3 DNA sequence: TGCGCCAGCAGCCCGGGGGTCTCCTACGAGCAGTACTTC. The chain is built from TRBV4-1 and TRBJ2-7; D might be TRBD2 (6 bases). V gave up 4 bases and J gave up 0 bases, with 7 bases separating them. There are 13 residues in the CDR3. Germline CDR1 reads MGHRA; CDR2 reads YSYEKL.

This clone was detected a few times. V gene TRBV7-3 combines with J gene TRBJ2-7; possibly TRBD2 for D (5 bases). V was trimmed by 5 bases and J by 6 bases, leaving 14 bases between them. Germline V CDR1 and CDR2: SGHTA, FQGTGA. CDR3 length: 13 amino acids. The CDR3 loop is CASSLLLASEQYF. In DNA, the CDR3 is TGTGCCAGCAGCCTACTGCTAGCATCCGAGCAGTACTTC.

This clone was recorded only once. This chain links TRBV5-1 with TRBJ1-1; 12 bases are a match to TRBD1. The junction had 9 bases not matched to a gene; V was cut back by 1 base and J by 5 bases. The CDR3 totals 17 residues. Germline lookup yields CDR1 SGHRS and CDR2 YFSETQ. DNA of the CDR3: TGCGCCAGCAGCTTGTGGGGGACAGGGGGCTCGGGGACTGAAGCTTTCTTT. It yields the protein CASSLWGTGGSGTEAFF. The complete variable domain, with remaining parts taken from reference TRBV5-1 and TRBJ1-1, reads KAGVTQTPRYLIKTRGQQVTLSCSPISGHRSVSWYQQTPGQGLQFLFEYFSETQRNKGNFPGRFSGRQFSNSRSEMNVSTLELGDSALYLCASSLWGTGGSGTEAFFGQGTRLTVV.

The V call is TRBV6-5, the J call TRBJ2-1; TRBD2 matches 11 bases. The CDR3 is 15 amino acids. Germline CDR1 and CDR2: MNHEY and SVGAGI. J lost 3 bases, V lost 8 bases, and 6 bases had no gene match. DNA for the CDR3: TGTGCCAGCTCTGGGACTAGCGGATACTACAATGAGCAGTTCTTC. Translating it yields CASSGTSGYYNEQFF.

The chain's CDR3 is CASSSTERDYYEQYF. CDR3 DNA sequence: TGTGCCAGCAGCTCTACAGAGCGGGACTACTACGAGCAGTACTTC. The chain carries TRBV7-9 and TRBJ2-7, with TRBD2 matching 7 bases. J was trimmed by 3 bases and V by 4 bases; bases with no gene match: 9. The germline CDR1 and CDR2 sequences are SEHNR and FQNEAQ (reference sequence). The CDR3 totals 15 residues.

This clone occurred a few times. The rearrangement links TRBV25-1 to TRBJ1-2, with TRBD1 matching 7 bases. Per germline, CDR1 MGHDK and CDR2 SYGVNS. Trimming at V came to 2 bases and at J to 0 bases, leaving 3 bases not matched to a gene. CDR3 size: 15 residues. The CDR3 DNA is TGTGCCAGCAGTGAACCCGGGACAGCTAACTATGGCTACACCTTC. This codes for CASSEPGTANYGYTF.

The chain carries TRBV6-1 and TRBJ2-2; 11 nucleotides line up with TRBD2. The ends lost 4 bases at V and 5 bases at J; junction bases unmatched: 3. This CDR3 region has 15 residues. CDR1 and CDR2 from the germline V gene are MNHNS and SASEGT. This CDR3 reads CASSGSGRVTGELFF. CDR3 bases: TGTGCCAGCAGTGGTAGCGGGAGGGTTACCGGGGAGCTGTTTTTT.

V gene TRBV9 combines with J gene TRBJ1-2, with D possibly being TRBD1 (6 bases). CDR1 and CDR2 from the germline V gene are SGDLS and YYNGEE. V was shortened by 0 bases and J by 0 bases, with 12 bases between the two germline ends. The CDR3 is 16 amino acids. The CDR3 nucleotides read TGTGCCAGCAGCGTAGACAGGGTGGGAGCTAACTATGGCTACACCTTC. This encodes CASSVDRVGANYGYTF.

This chain joins TRBV4-3 and TRBJ2-5; D is ambiguous. CDR1 and CDR2 from the germline V gene are LGHNA and YSLEER. The CDR3 extends over 17 amino acids. Trimming removed 0 bases from V and 2 bases from J, with 16 bases in between. CDR3 sequence: CASSQEHRLVGQETQYF. In DNA, the CDR3 is TGCGCCAGCAGCCAAGAACACCGGTTAGTCGGGCAAGAGACCCAGTACTTC.

The chain couples TRBV19 to TRBJ2-2; tentative D call: TRBD1 (5 bases). The CDR3 consists of 14 residues. The germline V gene has CDR1 LNHDA and CDR2 SQIVND (reference sequence). V lost 7 bases, J lost 7 bases, and 16 bases lay in between. CDR3 nucleotides: TGTGCCAGTATGCCCAGGGAATTCGGCGGGGAGCTGTTTTTT. Encoded protein: CASMPREFGGELFF.

V usage is TRBV4-1 and J usage is TRBJ1-4, with D uncertain. Trimming shortened V by 4 bases and J by 0 bases, and 15 bases separated the two germline ends. Per the germline V gene, CDR1 is MGHRA and CDR2 is YSYEKL. The CDR3 has 17 amino acids. The CDR3 here is CASSRRSETATNEKLFF. CDR3 DNA: TGCGCCAGCAGCCGAAGGAGCGAAACTGCAACTAATGAAAAACTGTTTTTT.

The V gene is TRBV5-1, the J gene TRBJ1-1; no firm D call. The CDR3 contains 15 residues. Trimming removed 4 bases at V and 5 bases at J, with 18 bases between. The germline V gene encodes CDR1 SGHRS and CDR2 YFSETQ. The CDR3 sequence is CASSAGSLDGTEAFF. In DNA, the CDR3 is TGCGCCAGCAGCGCGGGCTCCCTCGATGGGACTGAAGCTTTCTTT.

This chain links TRBV7-2 with TRBJ1-2; perhaps TRBD1 as D (6 bases). V was shortened by 4 bases and J by 8 bases, with 17 bases between the two germline ends. The germline V gene encodes CDR1 SGHTA and CDR2 FQGNSA. The CDR3 runs 14 residues. CDR3 loop: CASSYLQGLEGYTF. CDR3 sequence (DNA): TGTGCCAGCAGCTACCTACAGGGTTTAGAGGGCTACACCTTC.

This clone has more than one count but fewer than ten. The chain is built from TRBV15 and TRBJ2-1, with TRBD2 matching over 7 bases. CDR1 and CDR2 (germline): LNHNV, YYDKDF (reference sequence). This CDR3 spans 16 amino acids. The V and J ends lost 4 bases and 0 bases, in that order; junction bases with no gene match: 6. The CDR3 region has the DNA TGTGCCACCAGCAAGGAGGGAGGGAGCTCCTACAATGAGCAGTTCTTC. Amino acids: CATSKEGGSSYNEQFF.

The rearrangement joins TRBV18 to TRBJ1-5; D perhaps matches TRBD1 (5 bases). Germline CDR1 is KGHSH and CDR2 is LQKENI. This CDR3 comprises 15 residues. With 3 bases removed from V and 6 bases from J, the gap between germline ends came to 15 bases. CDR3 residues: CASSPLGQGGQPQHF. CDR3 sequence (DNA): TGTGCCAGCTCACCCCTGGGTCAGGGAGGTCAGCCCCAGCATTTT.

V gene TRBV6-5 combines with J gene TRBJ2-7; D is undetermined. Germline V gives CDR1 MNHEY, CDR2 SVGAGI. The length of the CDR3 is 11 residues. V gave up 2 bases and J gave up 5 bases, with 4 bases separating them. Here the CDR3 DNA reads TGTGCCAGCAGTTACGGGCACGAGCAGTACTTC. Its protein is CASSYGHEQYF.

V is TRBV19 and J is TRBJ2-3, with 7 bases matching TRBD1. Germline V CDR1 and CDR2: LNHDA, SQIVND (reference sequence). The CDR3 covers 14 residues. V was clipped by 11 bases and J by 3 bases; unmatched bases: 11. This chain's CDR3 is CAVQDPRGTDTQYF. The CDR3 DNA reads as TGTGCCGTTCAGGACCCCAGGGGGACAGATACGCAGTATTTT.

This chain links TRBV15 with TRBJ1-1; possibly TRBD1 for D (5 bases). Per germline, CDR1 LNHNV and CDR2 YYDKDF (reference sequence). Trimming took 0 bases from V and 5 from J, leaving 7 bases between them. The length of the CDR3 is 13 residues. The CDR3 nucleotides read TGTGCCACCAGCAGAGACGGGGGGACTGAAGCTTTCTTT. Encoded protein: CATSRDGGTEAFF. The complete variable domain, with remaining parts taken from reference TRBV15 and TRBJ1-1, reads DAMVIQNPRYQVTQFGKPVTLSCSQTLNHNVMYWYQQKSSQAPKLLFHYYDKDFNNEADTPDNFQSRRPNTSFCFLDIRSPGLGDTAMYLCATSRDGGTEAFFGQGTRLTVV.

The chain carries TRBV18 and TRBJ1-1; D possibly corresponds to TRBD1 (6 bases). CDR3 length: 15 residues. Germline V CDR1 and CDR2: KGHSH, LQKENI. The germline V and J ends were trimmed by 3 bases and 4 bases, with 15 bases remaining between them. Here the CDR3 DNA reads TGTGCCAGCTCACCCGAAAACCAGGGGTCCACTGAAGCTTTCTTT. This translates into CASSPENQGSTEAFF.